The clone carrying this TCR beta chain was recorded at least ten times. Its antigen is as yet unknown. This CDR3 region has 18 residues. Per the germline V gene, CDR1 is SGHVS and CDR2 is FQNEAQ. With 5 bases clipped from V and 0 bases from J, the junction kept 15 bases outside the gene matches. These data come from a study of response to subunit inactivated influenza vaccine. Study results and limitations: T cells newly recruited by each seasonal influenza vaccination are few, the authors suggested.

A single record per CDR3 protein comes from TCRdb applying MiXCR to the RT-PCR reads. The repertoire consists of about 480,000 distinct CDR3 sequences, with 13% occurring once and the leading ten covering 13%. This sequence was found in a middle-aged man who received an inactivated influenza vaccine. This sample comprised PBMCs from blood, obtained 35 to 45 days after vaccination. The chain uses TRBV7-8 and TRBJ2-7; 8 bases match TRBD1. CDR3 amino acids: CASSPPGTGIGFSYEQYF. In DNA form, the CDR3 reads TGTGCCAGCAGCCCGCCCGGGACAGGTATTGGGTTCTCCTACGAGCAGTACTTC.